This T cell receptor beta chain was captured in a study of vaccination and CD4 T cells after COVID-19. For the study at large: Convalescent patients gave post-COVID blood a median approximately 100 days post-diagnosis, range 35 to 161.

Treatment of the sample: roughly nine-day PBMC culture with coronavirus spike peptide pools or control peptides (ViraFEST assay). Looked up from germline, CDR1 is SGHAT and CDR2 is FQDESV (reference sequence). This CDR3 comprises 16 residues. Trimming removed 5 bases from V and 4 bases from J; junction bases left unmatched: 6. Sequence data for DNA of cultured CD4+ T cells were generated by the Oncomine TCR Beta short-read assay. TCRdb passed the PCR reads through MiXCR, listing each CDR3 protein once. This table holds about 16,000 distinct CDR3 sequences, about 41% found once. On this clonotype: Its target is unknown.

Specimen: CD4+ T cells from blood, cultured in vitro. The clonotype was recovered from a human donor who had recovered from COVID-19. This chain connects TRBV11-1 to TRBJ2-7; 15 nucleotides line up with TRBD2. CDR3 sequence reads: CASSPRTSGGVYEQYF. In nucleotides, the CDR3 is TGTGCCAGCAGCCCGCGGACTAGCGGGGGGGTGTACGAGCAGTACTTC.